In its sample, the clone carrying this T cell receptor (beta chain) was seen many times. The record originates from a study of T-cell reconstitution after alpha-beta-depleted transplantation in children. During its preparation, the TCRbeta library received unique molecular identifiers. TCRdb used MiXCR to reprocess the PCR reads, holding one entry per CDR3 protein. The sample comprises 170,000 or so distinct CDR3 sequences, more than 6.5% of which are singletons, and around 3.1% rests with the top ten. The sample was PBMCs from the stem cell graft donor, taken from the stem cell graft. The receptor comes from a human donor who donated a stem cell graft to a child with Wiskott-Aldrich syndrome.

The DNA for the CDR3 is TGTGCCAGCAGTCCCTTATCCTGGGGGGTTCAGCCCCAGCATTTT. Protein product: CASSPLSWGVQPQHF. This chain joins TRBV12-3 or TRBV12-4 and TRBJ1-5; D may be TRBD1 (5 bases). V lost 5 bases and J lost 6, with 17 bases in between. The CDR3 loop spans 15 amino acids.